The sequence of this T cell receptor (beta chain) was determined in a study of shared clonotypes between healthy human individuals (dated by TCRdb to the early 2020s). Context from the whole study: A couple of women and a few men aged 18 to 49 years were included in the cohort. Libraries were prepared and TCR repertoires were sequenced by different laboratories using diverse techniques, in order to increase sequencing depth and limit assay-specific biases. Between about 0.8 and 9.5 billion PBMCs per donor were obtained by leukapheresis. For each donor, CD4 naive and CD4 memory were each run on three plates, CD8 naive on two plates, and CD8 memory on one plate. To estimate repertoire size and how much clonotypes are shared between individuals, the study performed deep sequencing of blood TCR repertoires from a few healthy adults. Results and caveats for the whole study, not just this receptor: Pairwise subsampling led to the expectation that sequencing depth would affect the degree of clonotype sharing among donors. Because the study included only a small number of donors, the genetic and exposure-history diversity represented was limited. Naive subsets generally had larger estimated clonotype richness than memory subsets. Only blood was sampled, and tissue TCR repertoires likely differ from those in blood. Sharing across several donors was observed for about 5% of naive CD4, 3% to 3.5% of naive CD8, about 2.5% of memory CD4, and roughly 0.43% of memory CD8 clonotypes. Rarefaction of sorted-subset datasets indicated incomplete sequencing despite the large sequencing depth. Higher generation probabilities were observed for clonotypes shared by all four sorted-subset donors than for non-shared clonotypes.

From cysteine to phenylalanine, the CDR3 is 15 amino acids long. Only the CDR3 region is kept as DNA, spanning 45 bases read in frame from base 1. Sequences KGHSH (CDR1) and LQKENI (CDR2) are obtained from the germline V gene. Trimming costs V 1 base and J 0 bases, and their ends lie 7 bases apart. TCR CDR3 regions were amplified from genomic DNA by multiplex PCR using the deep immunoSEQ assay. Extracted genomic DNA from each cell subset was spread evenly across all wells of several immunoSEQ 96-well plates, with each plate serving as a replicate. For sorted subsets, roughly 200 ng genomic DNA, equal to tens of thousands of T cell genomes, was loaded into each replicate PCR. The purified libraries were quantified using a Qubit 3.0 fluorometer, sized with a Bioanalyzer 2100, and then quantified again using the KAPA Library Quantification kit. Each immunoSEQ 96-well plate was sequenced on its own single-read 150-cycle Illumina NextSeq 550 flow cell. The study's own analysis went as follows. Because only junctional sequences without quality scores were contained in the immunoSEQ output, filtering matching that applied to full-length reads could not be performed. Sequences were annotated with PyIR, a Python wrapper for IgBLAST v1.9, and V/J genes and CDR3 were assigned using IMGT germline references. Reads were filtered out if the reads had weak V/J assignments (E-value above 1e-6), no CDR3, stop codons, out-of-frame junctions, or ambiguous translated residues. A V3J clonotype was defined by an identical inferred V gene, J gene, and CDR3 amino acid sequence. The percentage overlap between two repertoires was calculated by dividing the number of shared unique clonotypes by the size of the smaller repertoire. Repertoire richness was assessed with RTK rarefaction, the Chao1 estimator, and Recon v2.1 estimates of unobserved clonotypes. Generation probabilities for all TCRbeta clonotypes obtained by the gDNA method from a few donors were computed using OLGA. In its TCRdb copy, this immuneACCESS table keeps in-frame sequences only and misses some clones. Where compared with another copy, unresolved V genes explain less than half of these, and the others have no known cause. That table furnishes V, J and clone size, whereas the DNA furnished D and trimming. This sample comprises about 2,200,000 clones, roughly 91% of them detected only once. In total, the top ten clones hold about 1.8% of the sample.

Worth noting for this clone: Its binding antigen is unknown. Nothing much larger sits one base from this clone, and base qualities are not available.

For the CD8 naive samples, CD45RO-negative cells were positively selected for CCR7, yielding a CD45RA+CCR7+ population from which TemRA cells were excluded. The donors were healthy, HIV-negative adults with no recently reported acute infections or vaccinations. Every donor was a Caucasian adult residing in Nashville, Tennessee, USA. Blood was collected by leukapheresis, and PBMCs were isolated by Ficoll-Histopaque density gradient centrifugation and then cryopreserved in liquid nitrogen vapor phase. Analytical flow cytometry was used to check the purity and quantity of each magnetically sorted T cell population. Genomic DNA was isolated from every sorted fraction and measured by UV absorbance on a Nanodrop 2000c.

The sequence links TRBV18 to TRBJ2-4; the D gene cannot be resolved reliably. This sequence was found in a man aged 18 to 30 in good health. Some clones in this sample may be carry-over from other donors' samples. The material sequenced was naive CD8+ T cells from PBMCs. The cell subset or site label on this specimen signifies: CD45RA+CCR7+. The bases are TGTGCCAGCTCACCACGGGAAGTAGCCAAAAACATTCAGTACTTC. The encoded protein is CASSPREVAKNIQYF.